Listed below are T cell receptor beta chains from one sample, sequenced in a study of blood T cell repertoires in COVID-19. Profiled with immunoSEQ multiplex PCR; TCRdb holds only in-frame clones, not every one. The sample consists of some 180,000 clones, 70% to 90% of them appearing once. The specimen sequenced was peripheral blood. These receptors were obtained from an elderly woman with COVID-19, enrolled during active disease. CDR3s include the opening cysteine and the closing phenylalanine or tryptophan. D genes are given only for firm matches. For some rows the clone size is stated as once, few or many, or as a class when expanded; others skip it.

j_call d_call v_call clone_size cdr3_nt cdr3_aa
TRBJ2-3 TRBD2 TRBV5-4 . TGTGCCAGCAGCCCGGGGGGGTTCCACGAAGATACGCAGTATTTT CASSPGGFHEDTQYF
TRBJ2-5 TRBD2 TRBV29-1 . TGCAGCTCCCGTTTGGCTAGCGGGAGCTGGGAGACCCAGTACTTC CSSRLASGSWETQYF
TRBJ2-2 . TRBV19 . TGTGCCAGTAATCCGAGCGGACTAAACACCGGGGAGCTGTTTTTT CASNPSGLNTGELFF
TRBJ1-1 . TRBV20-1 . TGCAGTGCTAGTGCGGGGGGAGGCACTGAAGCTTTCTTT CSASAGGGTEAFF
TRBJ2-7 . TRBV3-1/TRBV3-2 . TGTGCCAGCAGCCAAGATGGCGGGACTTCCTACGAGCAGTACTTC CASSQDGGTSYEQYF
TRBJ1-2 . TRBV12-3/TRBV12-4 . TGTGCCAGCAGTTTGCTGGCGGTCTATGGCTACACCTTC CASSLLAVYGYTF
TRBJ1-1 TRBD1 TRBV11-2 . TGTGCCAGCAGCTTAGTGTCGGGGGGACAGGGCGGGACGCGGGCTTTCTTT CASSLVSGGQGGTRAFF
TRBJ1-2 TRBD1 TRBV7-3 . TGTGCCAGCAGCCCCCAGGGGGGTTCAGGCTACACCTTC CASSPQGGSGYTF
TRBJ2-1 TRBD2 TRBV7-8 . TGTGCCAGCAGCTTAGCGCTGAGTAGCGGGAGGATGGGCCCCAATGAGCAGTTCTTC CASSLALSSGRMGPNEQFF
TRBJ1-2 TRBD1 TRBV5-4 . TGTGCCAGCAGCCGGGACAGGGAAAATGGTGGCTACACCTTC CASSRDRENGGYTF
TRBJ1-2 . TRBV9 . TGTGCCAGCAGCGATACCCCCGGGGTTACCTATGGCTACACCTTC CASSDTPGVTYGYTF
TRBJ1-5 . TRBV5-6 once TGTGCCAGCAGCTTGGCCCGGACAGCTAATCAGCCCCAGCATTTT CASSLARTANQPQHF
TRBJ1-4 . TRBV28 . TGTGCCAGCAGCCCCGGCGGAGGCGGTGGGGCAACTAATGAAAAACTGTTTTTT CASSPGGGGGATNEKLFF
TRBJ2-5 . TRBV5-1 . TGCGCCAGCAGAGTGATTAGCGGAGAAGAGACCCAGTACTTC CASRVISGEETQYF
TRBJ1-1 . TRBV5-1 . TGCGCCAGCAGCTTGGGTGTTCAAAAAGAGACTGAAGCTTTCTTT CASSLGVQKETEAFF
TRBJ1-5 . TRBV5-5 . TGTGCCAGCAGCGTACAGGGCGAACAGCCCCAGCATTTT CASSVQGEQPQHF
TRBJ1-2 TRBD1 TRBV5-1 . TGCGCCAGCAGCTTGGGTGGGACAGGGGACTATGGCTACACCTTC CASSLGGTGDYGYTF
TRBJ1-2 . TRBV28 few TGTGCCAGCAGTTACCTTCAGGGGGGCTACACCTTC CASSYLQGGYTF
TRBJ1-5 . TRBV19 . TGTGCCAGTAAAATACAGGGTCGTTATAGCAATCAGCCCCAGCATTTT CASKIQGRYSNQPQHF
TRBJ1-2 . TRBV20-1 . TGCAGTGCTCACCACGGTCTTGGCTACACCTTC CSAHHGLGYTF
TRBJ1-2 . TRBV12-3/TRBV12-4 . TGTGCCAGCAGTTTAGACAGGGACTATGGCTACACCTTC CASSLDRDYGYTF
TRBJ2-7 . TRBV25-1 . TGTGCCAGCAGGACAGCGAACTACGAGCAGTACTTC CASRTANYEQYF
TRBJ1-3 TRBD1 TRBV7-8 . TGTGCCAGCAACCCCGGGACAGGGGCGAGCTCTGGAAACACCATATATTTT CASNPGTGASSGNTIYF
TRBJ2-1 . TRBV11-2 once TGTGCCAGCAGCTTATGGGGAACGGGAGCGTATGAGCAGTTCTTC CASSLWGTGAYEQFF
TRBJ1-5 . TRBV6-5 . TGTGCCAGCCAGACAGAATTCAATCAGCCCCAGCATTTT CASQTEFNQPQHF
TRBJ1-3 . TRBV6-5 . TGTGCCAGCAGTTACTCCGACACGGGGGGAAACACCATATATTTT CASSYSDTGGNTIYF
TRBJ2-5 TRBD1 TRBV6-2/TRBV6-3 . TGTGCCAGCAGTGCCACGAGACAGGGGGCCGGTTACTTGGAGACCCAGTACTTC CASSATRQGAGYLETQYF
TRBJ2-6 TRBD1 TRBV7-6 once TGTGCCAGCAGCCTCGCAGGGGGCGCGGGGGGGGCCAACGTCCTGACTTTC CASSLAGGAGGANVLTF
TRBJ1-5 . TRBV6-2/TRBV6-3 . TGTGCCAGCAGTTACCCGTATCAGCCCCAGCATTTT CASSYPYQPQHF
TRBJ1-1 . TRBV7-9 few TGTGCCAGCAGCTCAAGCATCGGGGGGGCTGAAGCTTTCTTT CASSSSIGGAEAFF
TRBJ1-2 . TRBV6-1 . TGTGCCAGCAGTGACCCAGGGGACAACTTC CASSDPGDNF
TRBJ2-3 . TRBV5-1 . TGCGCCAGCAGCGTCCGACAAACCACAGATACGCAGTATTTT CASSVRQTTDTQYF
TRBJ2-7 TRBD2 TRBV11-2 . TGTGCCAGCAGCCCCGGACTAGCGGGAGTCACCTACGAGCAGTACTTC CASSPGLAGVTYEQYF
TRBJ2-2 . TRBV2 . TGTGCCAGCAGCCAGGGGTCCGGGGAGCTGTTTTTT CASSQGSGELFF
TRBJ1-5 TRBD1 TRBV7-3 . TGTGCCAGCAGCTCCACACAGGGGCAGCCCCAGCATTTT CASSSTQGQPQHF
TRBJ2-7 TRBD1 TRBV29-1 . TGCAGCGTTACAGGGGCGTCCGAGGAGCAGTACTTC CSVTGASEEQYF
TRBJ1-5 . TRBV28 once TGTGCTTCAGGGAATGGGTACCAGCCCCAGCATTTT CASGNGYQPQHF
TRBJ2-1 TRBD2 TRBV5-1 . TGCGCCAGCAGTCCCAATAGCGGGAGTACGCACAATGAGCAGTTCTTC CASSPNSGSTHNEQFF
TRBJ1-3 . TRBV15 . TGTGCCACCAGCAGGTCAGGTGCCGGAAACACCATATATTTT CATSRSGAGNTIYF
TRBJ1-4 . TRBV7-9 once TGTGCCAGCAGCCAAAACGGGGGTGTTAATGAAAAACTGTTTTTT CASSQNGGVNEKLFF
TRBJ1-2 TRBD1 TRBV7-8 . TGTGCCAGCAGGGTCAGGGGGCGAGGTGCTGGCTACACCTTC CASRVRGRGAGYTF
TRBJ2-3 . TRBV6-5 . TGTGCCAGCAGTCCTTTGAAGCGGGCAGATACGCAGTATTTT CASSPLKRADTQYF